The rows below give T cell receptor beta chains drawn from one sample of a study of T-cell memory formation after mild COVID-19. In TCRdb, the 5' RACE reads were re-called with MiXCR into one record per CDR3 protein. In the table there are about 130,000 distinct CDR3 sequences, approximately 25% of which are singletons. The specimen was PBMCs or a T cell subset sorted from them (not recorded which). These receptors were obtained from an adult woman who had mild COVID-19 (a few samples of this study predate the infection). Cell type and time point are not known. Each CDR3 is given with its conserved first and last residue. The D gene is left open where the match is weak. Size is omitted from some rows. Given values are once, few, many or a class for expanded clones.

d_call	j_call	cdr3_length	clone_size	v_call	cdr3_nt	cdr3_aa
NA	TRBJ1-1	15	NA	TRBV12-3/TRBV12-4	TGTGCCAGCAGTTTAAAGGCAGGGCCCCCCGCTGAAGCTTTCTTT	CASSLKAGPPAEAFF
TRBD1	TRBJ1-2	14	many	TRBV7-9	TGTGCCAGCAGCCGGACAGGGCCATCCTATGGCTACACCTTC	CASSRTGPSYGYTF
NA	TRBJ1-4	17	NA	TRBV25-1	TGTGCCAGCAGTGAATTTACCTCCAGGGGATTTGGTGAAAAACTGTTTTTT	CASSEFTSRGFGEKLFF
TRBD2	TRBJ2-3	14	few	TRBV19	TGTGCCAGTAGGGTACTAGCGGGAACAGATACGCAGTATTTT	CASRVLAGTDTQYF
NA	TRBJ2-1	17	few	TRBV11-3	TGTGCCAGCAGCTCCATAAAGGGGGTGGACCTCTACAATGAGCAGTTCTTC	CASSSIKGVDLYNEQFF
TRBD1	TRBJ2-1	17	NA	TRBV6-5	TGTGCCAGCAGTTACTCGATATCGACAGGGGGAAGCAATGAGCAGTTCTTC	CASSYSISTGGSNEQFF
TRBD2	TRBJ2-1	18	few	TRBV7-6	TGTGCCAGCAGCTCACTTGGGCTAGCGGGAGTAGCTAGATATGAGCAGTTCTTC	CASSSLGLAGVARYEQFF
TRBD1	TRBJ1-2	15	NA	TRBV13	TGTGCCAGCAGCCTAGGACAGGGGAACTCCTATGGCTACACCTTC	CASSLGQGNSYGYTF
NA	TRBJ1-1	14	few	TRBV12-3/TRBV12-4	TGTGCCAGCAGTATCCGGACAGCGAACACTGAAGCTTTCTTT	CASSIRTANTEAFF
TRBD1	TRBJ2-1	15	NA	TRBV7-3	TGTGCTAGCAGCTCCCGGGACAGCCATTACAATGAGCAGTTCTTC	CASSSRDSHYNEQFF
NA	TRBJ2-2	15	few	TRBV5-5	TGTGCCAGCAGCGAATTATCTCTGGCGGGCGGGGAGCTGTTTTTT	CASSELSLAGGELFF
NA	TRBJ1-1	15	few	TRBV25-1	TGTGCCAGCAGTGGAGATCGACAGATGAACACTGAAGCTTTCTTT	CASSGDRQMNTEAFF
NA	TRBJ2-2	14	NA	TRBV12-3/TRBV12-4	TGTGCCAGCACCAGTTATTTGGATGCCGGGGAGCTGTTTTTT	CASTSYLDAGELFF
TRBD1	TRBJ2-1	17	few	TRBV7-6	TGTGCCAGCAGCTTAGAAGGTTGGGACAGGGGAGGCAATGAGCAGTTCTTC	CASSLEGWDRGGNEQFF
TRBD1	TRBJ1-1	15	NA	TRBV29-1	TGCAGCGTTGATCGACAGGGGATGGTGGACACTGAAGCTTTCTTT	CSVDRQGMVDTEAFF
TRBD1	TRBJ1-2	17	NA	TRBV11-2	TGTGCCAGCAGCCCGGGGACAGGGGGCGCGTTTAGCTATGGCTACACCTTC	CASSPGTGGAFSYGYTF
TRBD2	TRBJ2-5	17	NA	TRBV5-4	TGTGCCAGCAGCCCAGGACTGGCGCGGGAGGATCAAGAGACCCAGTACTTC	CASSPGLAREDQETQYF
NA	TRBJ1-1	11	many	TRBV29-1	TGCAGCGTTGAGTACCAGCGTGGTACTTTCTTT	CSVEYQRGTFF
NA	TRBJ1-1	13	NA	TRBV12-3/TRBV12-4	TGTGCCAGCAGTTTATGGGGGGAGAGGAACTCTTTCTTT	CASSLWGERNSFF
TRBD2	TRBJ2-7	14	NA	TRBV9	TGTGCCAGCAGCGTAGCAGGGACTAGCTACGAGCAGTACTTC	CASSVAGTSYEQYF
TRBD1	TRBJ1-4	15	few	TRBV7-8	TGTGCCAGCAGCTTATGGACAGGAGCTAATGAAAAACTGTTTTTT	CASSLWTGANEKLFF
NA	TRBJ1-5	12	NA	TRBV5-6	TGTGCCAGCAGCTTGGGGGATCAGCCCCAGCATTTT	CASSLGDQPQHF
NA	TRBJ1-2	12	few	TRBV24-1	TGTGCCAGCGGGACACCCTCGAGGGGCTACACCTTC	CASGTPSRGYTF
NA	TRBJ1-1	19	NA	TRBV7-8	TGTGCCAGCAGCTTAGCGCGGGGGGACCGGCTCCTTGTGAACACTGAAGCTTTCTTT	CASSLARGDRLLVNTEAFF
TRBD1	TRBJ2-5	16	few	TRBV12-3/TRBV12-4	TGTGCCAGCAGTTTGACTACAGGGGGTTGGCAAGAGACCCAGTACTTC	CASSLTTGGWQETQYF
NA	TRBJ2-7	14	few	TRBV7-9	TGTGCCAGCAGCCCGGAGGGGGTAGCCTACGAGCAGTACTTC	CASSPEGVAYEQYF
NA	TRBJ2-1	13	few	TRBV5-1	TGCGCCAGCAGCTTTGGTAGTGGCAATGAGCAGTTCTTC	CASSFGSGNEQFF